The next 21 T cell receptor beta chains were all read from a single sample in a study of blood T cells in healthy people across ages (dated by TCRdb to the mid-2010s). Library construction relied on 5' RACE. Sequencing was performed on an Illumina HiSeq 2500. The second PCR ran for roughly 7 to 11 cycles and used a J-beta primer mix along with a sample-barcoded 5' primer. Clones were called with MiXCR by TCRdb after fastp trimmed the public reads at Q25, and only in-frame beta chains were retained. Every distinct CDR3 protein forms one entry, paired with its most common genes and DNA. This sample gives roughly 680,000 distinct CDR3 sequences in total; around 52% of them show up just once. About 13% of the sample belongs to the ten largest clones. Sequencing input: blood. These receptors all come from an elderly woman in good health.

The J gene is TRBJ1-4, the V gene TRBV7-9; 8 bases are a match to TRBD1. Germline-derived CDR1 and CDR2 are SEHNR and FQNEAQ (reference sequence). The CDR3 runs to 15 residues. V shed 5 bases and J 5 bases; nucleotides not matched to a gene: 7. The chain's CDR3 is CASSNTGGWNEKLFF. Written as DNA, the CDR3 is TGTGCCAGCAGCAACACAGGGGGTTGGAATGAAAAACTGTTTTTT.

This clonotype was seen repeatedly, ten times or more. V and J are TRBV7-2 and TRBJ2-5; tentatively, D is TRBD2 (6 bases). From germline, CDR1 is SGHTA and CDR2 FQGNSA. Trimming pared 4 bases from V and 3 bases from J, leaving 15 bases between. CDR3 size: 15 residues. The CDR3 spells CASSWGGRPEETQYF. CDR3 DNA: TGTGCCAGCAGCTGGGGAGGACGGCCCGAAGAGACCCAGTACTTC.

This clonotype was seen many times. The V and J genes are TRBV7-2 and TRBJ2-3; no reliable D call. Trimming removed 5 bases from V and 2 bases from J, with 8 bases in between. This CDR3 is built from 13 residues. From germline, CDR1 is SGHTA and CDR2 FQGNSA. CDR3 nucleotide sequence: TGTGCCAGCAGCGTGGTAGTCACAGATACGCAGTATTTT. As protein: CASSVVVTDTQYF. Using reference TRBV7-2 and TRBJ2-3 for the parts outside the CDR3, the full variable domain is GAGVSQSPSNKVTEKGKDVELRCDPISGHTALYWYRQSLGQGLEFLIYFQGNSAPDKSGLPSDRFSAERTGGSVSTLTIQRTQQEDSAVYLCASSVVVTDTQYFGPGTRLTVL.

This chain uses TRBV20-1 with TRBJ2-5, with a tentative D call TRBD2 (6 bases). Germline loops: CDR1 DFQATT, CDR2 SNEGSKA (reference sequence). CDR3 length: 15 amino acids. CDR3 loop: CSARRGELGMETQYF. The CDR3 DNA follows: TGCAGCGCGCGGCGCGGGGAGTTGGGGATGGAGACCCAGTACTTC.

The table lists this clonotype with a count of one. This sequence joins TRBV9 and TRBJ2-1; D gene unclear. Germline CDR1 and CDR2: SGDLS and YYNGEE. Trimming removed 0 bases at V and 8 bases at J, with 9 bases between. This CDR3 contains 13 residues. The CDR3 is CASSVGLEDEQFF. DNA for the CDR3: TGTGCCAGCAGCGTAGGGCTCGAGGATGAGCAGTTCTTC.

The rearrangement joins TRBV5-1 to TRBJ2-7; D gene uncertain. The J call may be wrong; the DNA end is better matched by TRBJ2-5. This CDR3 spans 14 amino acids. Germline lookup yields CDR1 SGHRS and CDR2 YFSETQ. CDR3 protein: CASSLVGFSETQYF. The CDR3 bases are TGCGCCAGCAGCTTAGTCGGGTTCTCGGAGACCCAGTACTTC.

This clonotype has a count of ten or more. V usage is TRBV20-1 and J usage is TRBJ2-7, with a weak D call TRBD2 (5 bases). Germline CDR1 is DFQATT and CDR2 is SNEGSKA (reference sequence). This CDR3 spans 13 amino acids. V dropped 2 bases and J dropped 4 bases, with 12 bases sitting between them. CDR3 nucleotide sequence: TGCAGTGCTAGACTGGCCACGGGATACGAGCAGTACTTC. Protein: CSARLATGYEQYF.

This chain links TRBV7-8 with TRBJ2-6; D ambiguous. CDR1 and CDR2 (germline): SGHVS, FQNEAQ. V was cut by 4 bases and J by 0 bases, with 19 bases left in between. This CDR3 is 19 amino acids long. CDR3 sequence (DNA): TGTGCCAGCAGCTCCCACTTTTTACTCCCTAGCTCTGGGGCCAACGTCCTGACTTTC. As protein: CASSSHFLLPSSGANVLTF.

This clonotype has a count of ten or more. This chain uses TRBV27 with TRBJ2-5, with 7 bases matching TRBD1. This CDR3 is 13 amino acids long. Unmatched junction bases numbered 4, after V lost 5 bases and J lost 4 bases. The germline V gene encodes CDR1 MNHEY and CDR2 SMNVEV (reference sequence). The CDR3 bases are TGTGCCAGCAGTAACAGGGGTGGAGAGACCCAGTACTTC. This encodes CASSNRGGETQYF.

The rearrangement links TRBV29-1 to TRBJ2-1; 11 nucleotides align to TRBD2. The germline gives CDR1 SQVTM, CDR2 ANQGSEA. V was clipped by 4 bases and J by 1 base; unmatched bases: 9. The CDR3 sequence is 17 residues long. CDR3 bases: TGCAGCGTTGGGGCGAGCCTAGCGGGGGGTTCCTACAATGAGCAGTTCTTC. Translation: CSVGASLAGGSYNEQFF.

The chain couples TRBV29-1 to TRBJ2-5; D remains unclear. Deletions cut 5 bases from V and 5 bases from J, with 18 bases between. This CDR3 region has 14 residues. Per the germline V gene, CDR1 is SQVTM and CDR2 is ANQGSEA. The CDR3 bases are TGCAGCGTTTTCGACGTCCAAAAAGGGGAGACCCAGTACTTC. Its protein product is CSVFDVQKGETQYF.

The rearrangement links TRBV5-4 to TRBJ2-3; 7 nucleotides line up with TRBD1. This CDR3 has 16 amino acids. CDR1 is SGHNT and CDR2 is YYREEE in the germline V gene (reference sequence). V lost 4 bases and J lost 6; bases outside the gene matches: 14. Here the CDR3 DNA reads TGTGCCAGCAGCGCCACTAGACAGGGTGCGGTGGATACGCAGTATTTT. Protein: CASSATRQGAVDTQYF.

The genes are TRBV7-6 and TRBJ2-3; D unresolved. CDR3 length: 16 residues. Per the germline V gene, CDR1 is SGHVS and CDR2 is FNYEAQ. The germline V and J ends were trimmed by 5 bases and 0 bases, with 15 bases remaining between them. CDR3 nucleotides: TGTGCCAGCAGCCCGTCGGTGCCAGCTAGCACAGATACGCAGTATTTT. It translates to CASSPSVPASTDTQYF. Full variable domain (outside the CDR3, taken from reference TRBV7-6 and TRBJ2-3): GAGVSQSPRYKVTKRGQDVALRCDPISGHVSLYWYRQALGQGPEFLTYFNYEAQQDKSGLPNDRFSAERPEGSISTLTIQRTEQRDSAMYRCASSPSVPASTDTQYFGPGTRLTVL.

In this sample, this clonotype turned up many times. V usage is TRBV10-1 and J usage is TRBJ2-3, with TRBD2 as a possible D gene (5 bases). Germline lookup yields CDR1 WNHNN and CDR2 SYGVQD (reference sequence). The V and J ends lost 2 bases and 4 bases respectively, with 10 bases between them. The CDR3 has 14 residues. CDR3: CASSESTGSDTQYF. CDR3 in DNA: TGCGCCAGCAGTGAGAGTACGGGGTCAGATACGCAGTATTTT.

The V and J genes are TRBV7-3 and TRBJ2-5, with TRBD2 matching 10 bases. The CDR3 has 13 amino acids. The V gene end was trimmed by 5 bases and the J gene end by 11 bases; junction bases not matched to a gene: 8. Germline CDR1 and CDR2: SGHTA and FQGTGA. In DNA, the CDR3 is TGTGCCAGCAGCCCGACTAGCGGGCCTGAGCAGTACTTC. The encoded protein is CASSPTSGPEQYF.

Notes on this clonotype: A much larger clone differs by one base, so this may be a read error. The V call is TRBV19, the J call TRBJ2-7; 12 nucleotides match TRBD2. CDR1 and CDR2 from the germline V gene are LNHDA and SQIVND (reference sequence). The CDR3 is 15 residues long. The CDR3 spells CASTEGTSGWYVQYF. The CDR3 region has the DNA TGTGCCAGTACCGAGGGGACTAGCGGGTGGTACGTGCAGTACTTC.

V is TRBV29-1 and J is TRBJ2-3, with 8 bases aligning to TRBD1. The V and J ends lost 3 bases and 5 bases, in that order; junction bases with no gene match: 4. The CDR3 has 13 amino acids. Germline CDR1 and CDR2: SQVTM and ANQGSEA. DNA for the CDR3: TGCAGCGTTGACGCCGGACAGGGAGATACGCAGTATTTT. Translation gives CSVDAGQGDTQYF.

In regard to this clonotype: Compared with germline, one end of the junction differs, possibly owing to a read error. The chain links TRBV25-1 to TRBJ1-6; maybe TRBD1 (6 bases). Germline assignment: CDR1 MGHDK and CDR2 SYGVNS. The CDR3 loop spans 16 amino acids. The CDR3 nucleotides read TGTGCCAGCAGTGAATATCCCGGGGGCTGGAATTCACCCCCCCACTTT. Its protein is CASSEYPGGWNSPPHF.

The V call is TRBV4-1, the J call TRBJ1-2; no definite D call. Germline CDR1 reads MGHRA; CDR2 reads YSYEKL. Between the trimmed V and J ends, which lost 0 bases and 6 bases, there was a span of 11 bases. This CDR3 contains 14 residues. Here the CDR3 reads CASSQEGRLNGYTF. In nucleotides, the CDR3 is TGCGCCAGCAGCCAAGAAGGTCGTCTTAATGGCTACACCTTC.

The J gene is TRBJ2-3, the V gene TRBV6-1, with 7 bases fitting TRBD1. Germline V gene data show CDR1 as MNHNS and CDR2 as SASEGT. The CDR3 runs to 21 residues. J lost 0 bases, V lost 5 bases, and 23 bases had no gene match. CDR3 DNA sequence: TGTGCCAGCAGTCCCATACCGGGACAGCTAGGTGCGCGGAAAAGCACAGATACGCAGTATTTT. This gives the protein CASSPIPGQLGARKSTDTQYF.

The chain uses TRBV4-1 and TRBJ2-7; 10 bases match TRBD1. J was trimmed by 1 base and V by 3 bases; bases with no gene match: 3. CDR1 is MGHRA and CDR2 is YSYEKL in the germline V gene. This CDR3 spans 15 amino acids. The CDR3 spells CASSHGQGGSYEQYF. CDR3 bases: TGCGCCAGCAGCCATGGACAGGGGGGTTCCTACGAGCAGTACTTC.